One sample yielded the 17 T cell receptor beta chains listed below, sequenced in a study of OX40 agonist ivuxolimab in advanced cancers. Only in-frame clones appear in the TCRdb table, and some are missing; sequencing was by immunoSEQ multiplex PCR. The sample holds some 100,000 clones, 75% to 95% seen once. The source material was CD4+ or CD8+ T cells sorted from blood, sampled in a trial of the OX40 agonist ivuxolimab. The receptors come from an adult with an advanced solid tumor such as melanoma, head and neck, liver or kidney cancer.

The chain uses TRBV7-2 and TRBJ2-7, with 11 bases that match TRBD2. The CDR3 spans 14 residues. V lost 5 bases to trimming and J lost 6 bases; unmatched junction nucleotides: 6. Germline CDR1 and CDR2: SGHTA and FQGNSA. The CDR3 is CASSLLSGRGEQYF. As DNA, the CDR3 is TGTGCCAGCAGCCTTCTTAGCGGGAGGGGCGAGCAGTACTTC.

The chain recombines TRBV2 with TRBJ1-5; D unresolved. The V end lost 3 bases, the J end lost 4 bases, and 7 bases lay between the germline ends. Germline values: CDR1 SNHLY, CDR2 FYNNEI. The CDR3 loop spans 13 amino acids. The chain's CDR3 is CASSDDRNQPQHF. CDR3 in DNA: TGTGCCAGCAGTGACGACCGAAATCAGCCCCAGCATTTT.

CDR3 nucleotides: TGTGCCAGCAGTTCTAGGTCAGGTGAGCAGTTCTTC. This codes for CASSSRSGEQFF. This chain connects TRBV6-5 to TRBJ2-1; D gene ambiguous. Per germline, CDR1 MNHEY and CDR2 SVGAGI. CDR3 size: 12 residues. V was pared by 4 bases and J by 9 bases, with 10 bases between.

The chain employs TRBV4-2 and TRBJ1-1, with 9 bases identical to TRBD1. The junction had 1 base not matched to a gene; V was cut back by 1 base and J by 4 bases. CDR3 length: 14 residues. Germline V gives CDR1 LGHNA, CDR2 YNFKEQ. CDR3 in DNA: TGTGCCAGCAGCCAAGGGGACAGGGTCACTGAAGCTTTCTTT. As protein: CASSQGDRVTEAFF.

This sequence joins TRBV7-2 and TRBJ1-2; D not resolved. V was cut by 2 bases and J by 4 bases, with 5 bases left in between. Germline CDR1 SGHTA, CDR2 FQGNSA. CDR3 length: 12 amino acids. CDR3 sequence: CASSLQSYGYTF. CDR3 nucleotides: TGTGCCAGCAGCTTACAGAGCTATGGCTACACCTTC.

This chain uses TRBV6-1 with TRBJ2-7; the match to TRBD1 covers 7 bases. Germline trimming cut 5 bases from V and 5 bases from J; bases unmatched to any gene: 6. CDR1 and CDR2 (germline): MNHNS, SASEGT. The CDR3 spans 13 residues. The DNA for the CDR3 is TGTGCCAGCAGTTCCCGACAGGGTAACGAGCAGTACTTC. Its protein product is CASSSRQGNEQYF.

V gene TRBV5-1 combines with J gene TRBJ1-1, with 7 positions matching TRBD1. Per germline, CDR1 SGHRS and CDR2 YFSETQ. The CDR3 has 14 amino acids. V lost 4 bases to trimming and J lost 1 base; unmatched junction nucleotides: 4. CDR3 protein: CASSTGTANTEAFF. The CDR3 nucleotides are TGCGCCAGCAGCACCGGGACAGCGAACACTGAAGCTTTCTTT.

V usage is TRBV7-2 and J usage is TRBJ2-7; D is unclear. Trimming stripped 4 bases from V and 5 bases from J, with 18 bases between. Germline values: CDR1 SGHTA, CDR2 FQGNSA. The CDR3 covers 15 residues. The CDR3 coding sequence is TGTGCCAGCAGCTCGCCAGTGCTGACCGTAAACGAGCAGTACTTC. It yields the protein CASSSPVLTVNEQYF. Complete variable domain (other parts from reference TRBV7-2 and TRBJ2-7): GAGVSQSPSNKVTEKGKDVELRCDPISGHTALYWYRQSLGQGLEFLIYFQGNSAPDKSGLPSDRFSAERTGGSVSTLTIQRTQQEDSAVYLCASSSPVLTVNEQYFGPGTRLTVT.

The chain employs TRBV19 and TRBJ1-3, with 8 positions matching TRBD1. From germline, CDR1 is LNHDA and CDR2 SQIVND (reference sequence). The ends lost 7 bases at V and 1 base at J; junction bases unmatched: 9. CDR3 length equals 16 residues. The CDR3 spells CASTPGTGTSGNTIYF. In DNA form, the CDR3 reads TGTGCCAGTACCCCCGGGACAGGAACGTCTGGAAACACCATATATTTT.

The J gene is TRBJ1-2, the V gene TRBV4-2; no clear D gene. V was shortened by 3 bases and J by 6 bases, with 14 bases between the two germline ends. Germline-derived CDR1 and CDR2 are LGHNA and YNFKEQ. This CDR3 is 14 amino acids long. The CDR3 nucleotides are TGTGCCAGCAGCCAGCCGGGAGGTCGGGATGGCTACACCTTC. Translated: CASSQPGGRDGYTF.

This sequence joins TRBV6-1 and TRBJ2-7; 7 nucleotides align to TRBD1. Germline V gene lookup returns CDR1 MNHNS and CDR2 SASEGT. Trimming took 4 bases from V and 4 from J; bases not matched to a gene: 10. The CDR3 covers 15 residues. DNA for the CDR3: TGTGCCAGCAGTGGGAGGACAGGTGGGTCTTACGAGCAGTACTTC. Its protein product is CASSGRTGGSYEQYF.

The chain employs TRBV7-9 and TRBJ2-3; maybe TRBD1 (5 bases). This CDR3 has 14 amino acids. Per the germline V gene, CDR1 is SEHNR and CDR2 is FQNEAQ (reference sequence). Trimming removed 5 bases at V and 1 base at J, with 10 bases between. The DNA for the CDR3 is TGTGCCAGCAGCCTCCAAGGGGGCACAGATACGCAGTATTTT. It yields the protein CASSLQGGTDTQYF.

This chain connects TRBV5-1 to TRBJ2-5; D is possibly TRBD1 (7 bases). V lost 4 bases, J lost 2 bases, and 18 bases lay in between. Germline CDR1 reads SGHRS; CDR2 reads YFSETQ. The CDR3 sequence is 16 residues long. The CDR3 is CASSPGATGAQETQYF. The CDR3 DNA sequence: TGCGCCAGCAGCCCGGGGGCCACAGGGGCACAAGAGACCCAGTACTTC.

The rearrangement uses TRBV7-8 and TRBJ2-3, with a weak D call TRBD2 (5 bases). CDR1 SGHVS and CDR2 FQNEAQ come from the germline V gene. Between the trimmed V and J ends, which lost 4 bases and 1 base, there was a span of 9 bases. The CDR3 loop spans 14 amino acids. Here the CDR3 reads CASSSWTGTDTQYF. Here the CDR3 DNA reads TGTGCCAGCAGCTCTTGGACTGGCACAGATACGCAGTATTTT.

The chain couples TRBV15 to TRBJ2-2; 13 bases are a match to TRBD2. The germline CDR1 and CDR2 sequences are LNHNV and YYDKDF (reference sequence). The CDR3 loop spans 18 amino acids. V shed 3 bases and J 5 bases; nucleotides not matched to a gene: 9. CDR3 protein: CATSSLLGLAGDTGELFF. CDR3 in DNA: TGTGCCACCAGCAGTCTCCTAGGACTAGCGGGAGATACCGGGGAGCTGTTTTTT.

This chain links TRBV28 with TRBJ2-7; D is unclear. Germline loops: CDR1 MDHEN, CDR2 SYDVKM. V was trimmed by 8 bases and J by 3 bases, leaving 17 bases between them. The CDR3 is 14 residues long. This CDR3 reads CASSRPATLYEQYF. CDR3 nucleotides: TGTGCCAGCTCAAGACCGGCAACCCTCTACGAGCAGTACTTC.

The chain uses TRBV7-2 and TRBJ2-7; weak D call: TRBD1 (6 bases). Trimming left V 0 bases short and J 0 bases short, with 9 bases between. The CDR3 runs to 15 residues. Germline loops: CDR1 SGHTA, CDR2 FQGNSA. The DNA for the CDR3 is TGTGCCAGCAGCTTAGCGCAGGGGATCTCCTACGAGCAGTACTTC. This translates into CASSLAQGISYEQYF.